One and the same sample provided the 8 T cell receptor beta chains below, sequenced in a study of a mutant IDH1 vaccine in newly diagnosed glioma. Here immunoSEQ multiplex PCR was the method, and the copy in TCRdb shows in-frame clones only, minus some. This table has about 85,000 clones, about nine tenths appearing once. The sample's time point: week 47, end of study. What each vaccine dose contained was 300 ug of mutant IDH1 20-mer peptide, accompanied by topical imiquimod. No antigen is known for these receptors. Specimen: PBMCs, collected from a glioma patient whose treatment included an IDH1 peptide vaccine. These receptors all come from a woman aged 45 to 65 with glioma.

The V and J genes are TRBV5-1 and TRBJ2-1; TRBD2 aligns across 7 bases. The CDR3 sequence is 15 residues long. J was trimmed by 6 bases and V by 5 bases; bases with no gene match: 11. Germline loops: CDR1 SGHRS, CDR2 YFSETQ. For the CDR3, the DNA is TGCGCCAGCAGGGTCGACTTAGCGGGCCTCAATGAGCAGTTCTTC. It codes for CASRVDLAGLNEQFF.

This clone was found once. The rearrangement uses TRBV5-5 and TRBJ2-7; TRBD1 might be the D (5 bases). Germline lookup yields CDR1 SGHKS and CDR2 YYEKEE (reference sequence). This CDR3 has 17 residues. Trimming cost V 4 bases and J 4 bases, with 24 bases left between them. The CDR3 DNA reads as TGTGCCAGCAGCACCGAGATGGGGCAGGGATCTTGGTACGAGCAGTACTTC. This encodes CASSTEMGQGSWYEQYF.

This clone was seen a few times. The V call is TRBV5-1, the J call TRBJ2-1, with TRBD1 identical over 8 bases. CDR1 is SGHRS, CDR2 YFSETQ, per germline. CDR3 length: 14 residues. With 7 bases clipped from V and 5 bases from J, the junction kept 8 bases outside the gene matches. CDR3: CASRTTGGNNEQFF. The CDR3, as DNA: TGCGCCAGCCGAACAACAGGGGGAAACAATGAGCAGTTCTTC.

V usage is TRBV27 and J usage is TRBJ2-7; the D gene is possibly TRBD1 (6 bases). The germline V and J ends were trimmed by 6 bases and 1 base, with 13 bases remaining between them. This CDR3 comprises 14 residues. Looked up from germline, CDR1 is MNHEY and CDR2 is SMNVEV (reference sequence). The CDR3 nucleotides are TGTGCCAGCAGATGGGGGCAGGATTCCTACGAGCAGTACTTC. Translating gives CASRWGQDSYEQYF.

This sequence joins TRBV7-9 and TRBJ2-3; D call uncertain. CDR1 is SEHNR and CDR2 is FQNEAQ in the germline V gene (reference sequence). Trimming took off 5 bases at V and 0 bases at J, with 9 bases between the two ends. The CDR3 consists of 14 residues. Written as DNA, the CDR3 is TGTGCCAGCAGCCCCGGCCTTAGCACAGATACGCAGTATTTT. It yields the protein CASSPGLSTDTQYF.

The chain employs TRBV12-5 and TRBJ1-6; D gene uncertain. CDR3 size: 15 residues. Germline loops: CDR1 LGHNT, CDR2 FRNRAP. Trimming shortened V by 7 bases and J by 7 bases, and 17 bases separated the two germline ends. The CDR3 DNA follows: TGTGCTAGTGCTTCGTCGGTGGGAGGCAATTCACCCCTCCACTTT. As protein: CASASSVGGNSPLHF.

The J gene is TRBJ1-4, the V gene TRBV6-6; the D gene is possibly TRBD1 (6 bases). V was trimmed by 5 bases and J by 3 bases, leaving 13 bases between them. The CDR3 contains 15 residues. CDR1 is MNHNY, CDR2 SVGAGI, per germline (reference sequence). Here the CDR3 DNA reads TGTGCCAGCAGTCACACAGGGAGGGCTAATGAAAAACTGTTTTTT. It translates to CASSHTGRANEKLFF.

The chain employs TRBV28 and TRBJ2-1; 12 positions agree with TRBD2. Germline V gives CDR1 MDHEN, CDR2 SYDVKM. This CDR3 has 16 amino acids. J lost 8 bases, V lost 6 bases, and 11 bases had no gene match. The CDR3 DNA reads as TGTGCCAGCAGCTCGGGGGGGCTAGCGGGAGGGTATGAGCAGTTCTTC. Amino acid sequence: CASSSGGLAGGYEQFF.